The 30 T cell receptor beta chains below come from one sample, sequenced in a study of blood T cell repertoires in COVID-19. TCRdb keeps only in-frame clones here, not all; method: immunoSEQ multiplex PCR. The sample has approximately 90,000 clones, 89% seen once. The sequenced sample consisted of peripheral blood. Source of these receptors: a woman between 65 and 79 years old with acute or convalescent COVID-19.

The V and J genes are TRBV7-9 and TRBJ1-5, with D tentatively TRBD1 (5 bases). Germline values: CDR1 SEHNR, CDR2 FQNEAQ (reference sequence). Trimming left V 0 bases short and J 7 bases short, with 16 bases between. This CDR3 is built from 16 residues. CDR3 bases: TGTGCCAGCAGCTTAGCGTATGCAGGGAAGGGCCAGCCCCAGCATTTT. Amino acid sequence: CASSLAYAGKGQPQHF.

The gene calls are TRBV4-1 and TRBJ2-1; tentative D call: TRBD2 (5 bases). Germline assignment: CDR1 MGHRA and CDR2 YSYEKL. Trimming took 1 base from V and 7 from J, leaving 11 bases between them. This CDR3 is built from 14 residues. For the CDR3, the DNA is TGCGCCAGCAGCCAAGTAGGACTCGAAAATGAGCAGTTCTTC. Protein: CASSQVGLENEQFF.

The rearrangement uses TRBV14 and TRBJ1-1; unclear D gene. The germline CDR1 and CDR2 sequences are SGHDN and FVKESK. This CDR3 is built from 22 residues. The germline V and J ends were trimmed by 0 bases and 0 bases, with 29 bases remaining between them. The CDR3 region has the DNA TGTGCCAGCAGCCAAGATCGGCAAGGAGGGCTCTTATCGAGGACCATGAACACTGAAGCTTTCTTT. This translates into CASSQDRQGGLLSRTMNTEAFF.

DNA for the CDR3: TGTGCCAGCAGTCGCCCCGGGACAGGGCGGGGGAGTGAGCAGTTCTTC. This sequence encodes CASSRPGTGRGSEQFF. This chain uses TRBV28 with TRBJ2-1; TRBD1 matches 9 bases. In germline, CDR1 is MDHEN, CDR2 SYDVKM. V lost 5 bases, J lost 9 bases, and 14 bases stayed unmatched. The CDR3 length is 16 residues.

The chain couples TRBV7-8 to TRBJ2-7; no reliable D call. From germline, CDR1 is SGHVS and CDR2 FQNEAQ. V shed 1 base and J shed 5 bases, with 12 bases lying between them. The CDR3 is made up of 14 amino acids. CDR3 nucleotide sequence: TGTGCCAGCAGCTTAGGGCTAGGTGGCCACGAGCAGTACTTC. Translation: CASSLGLGGHEQYF.

The chain is built from TRBV5-4 and TRBJ2-2; the match to TRBD1 covers 8 bases. The junction had 6 bases not matched to a gene; V was cut back by 4 bases and J by 4 bases. CDR1 and CDR2 (germline): SGHNT, YYREEE (reference sequence). CDR3 length: 15 residues. The CDR3: CASSPGDRRTGELFF. CDR3 bases: TGTGCCAGCAGCCCTGGGGACAGGCGCACCGGGGAGCTGTTTTTT.

This clone was counted once. Distinct nucleotide sequences in the sample also encode this CDR3. The chain carries TRBV28 and TRBJ1-2, with no clear D. Germline V lookup: CDR1 MDHEN, CDR2 SYDVKM. Trimming cost V 2 bases and J 5 bases, with 6 bases left between them. The CDR3 is made up of 12 amino acids. CDR3 region: CASSLPSYGYTF. The CDR3 DNA follows: TGTGCCAGCAGTTTACCCAGTTATGGCTACACCTTC.

V and J are TRBV2 and TRBJ1-1; a weak D match, TRBD1 (6 bases). The V and J ends lost 2 bases and 1 base respectively, with 14 bases between them. Germline values: CDR1 SNHLY, CDR2 FYNNEI. This CDR3 has 16 amino acids. The DNA for the CDR3 is TGTGCCAGCAGTGAACAGGCAAGGGGGTCGAACACTGAAGCTTTCTTT. The encoded protein is CASSEQARGSNTEAFF. Complete variable domain (other parts from reference TRBV2 and TRBJ1-1): EPEVTQTPSHQVTQMGQEVILRCVPISNHLYFYWYRQILGQKVEFLVSFYNNEISEKSEIFDDQFSVERPDGSNFTLKIRSTKLEDSAMYFCASSEQARGSNTEAFFGQGTRLTVV.

The J gene is TRBJ2-3, the V gene TRBV29-1; 8 nucleotides align to TRBD2. The ends lost 6 bases at V and 2 bases at J; junction bases unmatched: 10. Germline V gene data show CDR1 as SQVTM and CDR2 as ANQGSEA. The CDR3 consists of 15 residues. For the CDR3, the DNA is TGCAGCGTGGGAGGGGCGGGGGGATACACAGATACGCAGTATTTT. Translating it yields CSVGGAGGYTDTQYF.

The V and J genes are TRBV7-9 and TRBJ2-5; 9 positions agree with TRBD1. This CDR3 has 16 residues. Per germline, CDR1 SEHNR and CDR2 FQNEAQ (reference sequence). V was pared by 2 bases and J by 5 bases, with 9 bases of the junction left unmatched. The CDR3 is CASSLYGTGTSETQYF. In DNA, the CDR3 is TGTGCCAGCAGCTTATACGGGACAGGGACCTCGGAGACCCAGTACTTC. The full variable domain, its missing parts supplied by reference TRBV7-9 and TRBJ2-5, is DTGVSQNPRHKITKRGQNVTFRCDPISEHNRLYWYRQTLGQGPEFLTYFQNEAQLEKSRLLSDRFSAERPKGSFSTLEIQRTEQGDSAMYLCASSLYGTGTSETQYFGPGTRLLVL.

The chain couples TRBV7-6 to TRBJ2-7, with 11 bases matching TRBD2. In germline, CDR1 is SGHVS, CDR2 FNYEAQ. The trim removed 5 bases at V and 2 bases at J, leaving 5 bases unmatched. The CDR3 loop spans 15 amino acids. CDR3 DNA sequence: TGTGCCAGCAGCCGGACTAGCGGGCCTACCTACGAGCAGTACTTC. This sequence encodes CASSRTSGPTYEQYF.

The J gene is TRBJ1-5, the V gene TRBV28; 7 nucleotides match TRBD1. The CDR3 spans 17 residues. Trimming at V came to 4 bases and at J to 0 bases, leaving 9 bases not matched to a gene. Germline CDR1 MDHEN, CDR2 SYDVKM. The chain's CDR3 is CASSSNTGTVSNQPQHF. The CDR3 nucleotides read TGTGCCAGCAGTTCAAATACCGGGACAGTTAGCAATCAGCCCCAGCATTTT. Full variable domain (remainder filled in from reference TRBV28 and TRBJ1-5): DVKVTQSSRYLVKRTGEKVFLECVQDMDHENMFWYRQDPGLGLRLIYFSYDVKMKEKGDIPEGYSVSREKKERFSLILESASTNQTSMYLCASSSNTGTVSNQPQHFGDGTRLSIL.

The gene calls are TRBV7-9 and TRBJ2-7, with TRBD2 matching over 13 bases. J lost 2 bases, V lost 5 bases, and 9 bases had no gene match. Germline V gives CDR1 SEHNR, CDR2 FQNEAQ (reference sequence). This CDR3 spans 17 amino acids. The CDR3 DNA reads TGTGCCAGCAGCGTCCCCTCACTAGCGGGGGGGCCCTACGAGCAGTACGTC. Protein sequence: CASSVPSLAGGPYEQYV.

The chain uses TRBV30 and TRBJ1-2; D unclear. V lost 0 bases and J 4 bases, leaving 12 bases between the germline ends. CDR1 and CDR2 from the germline V gene are GTSNPN and SVGIG (reference sequence). This CDR3 is built from 14 residues. The CDR3 coding sequence is TGTGCCTGGAGTGTAAGGCCCAGCGTCTATGGCTACACCTTC. It translates to CAWSVRPSVYGYTF.

The genes are TRBV19 and TRBJ2-7; 12 nucleotides match TRBD2. The length of the CDR3 is 14 residues. V lost 6 bases and J lost 2; bases outside the gene matches: 2. Germline loops: CDR1 LNHDA, CDR2 SQIVND (reference sequence). The DNA for the CDR3 is TGTGCCAGTAGCGGACTAGCGGGGACCTACGAGCAGTACTTC. Amino acid sequence: CASSGLAGTYEQYF.

V gene TRBV19 combines with J gene TRBJ1-5; D ambiguous. Trimming removed 5 bases from V and 0 bases from J, with 11 bases in between. Germline loops: CDR1 LNHDA, CDR2 SQIVND (reference sequence). The CDR3 contains 15 residues. CDR3 residues: CASSPSHDSNQPQHF. CDR3 sequence (DNA): TGTGCCAGTAGTCCGTCACACGATAGCAATCAGCCCCAGCATTTT.

The V call is TRBV28, the J call TRBJ1-1; 11 nucleotides match TRBD1. The CDR3 contains 14 residues. Germline V gives CDR1 MDHEN, CDR2 SYDVKM. Trimming took 6 bases from V and 5 from J; bases not matched to a gene: 5. CDR3 loop: CASRGTGGDTEAFF. The CDR3 bases are TGTGCCAGCAGGGGGACAGGGGGGGATACTGAAGCTTTCTTT.

V is TRBV5-6 and J is TRBJ2-5; possible D gene TRBD1, 5 bases. Germline-derived CDR1 and CDR2 are SGHDT and YYEEEE. CDR3 length: 15 amino acids. Trimming shortened V by 1 base and J by 2 bases, and 12 bases separated the two germline ends. The CDR3 DNA reads as TGTGCCAGCAGCTTGCTAGGGGTGGGGCAAGAGACCCAGTACTTC. Protein: CASSLLGVGQETQYF. Using reference TRBV5-6 and TRBJ2-5 for the parts outside the CDR3, the full variable domain is DAGVTQSPTHLIKTRGQQVTLRCSPKSGHDTVSWYQQALGQGPQFIFQYYEEEERQRGNFPDRFSGHQFPNYSSELNVNALLLGDSALYLCASSLLGVGQETQYFGPGTRLLVL.

The count of this clone is one. The chain joins TRBV28 to TRBJ1-3, with TRBD1 matching over 7 bases. This CDR3 is 15 amino acids long. The V and J ends lost 5 bases and 3 bases, in that order; junction bases with no gene match: 7. Germline V gene sequence: CDR1 MDHEN, CDR2 SYDVKM. CDR3 in DNA: TGTGCCAGCAGTCCCTCGGGGACAGTTGGAAACACCATATATTTT. Its translation: CASSPSGTVGNTIYF.

V is TRBV5-6 and J is TRBJ1-1, with 12 positions matching TRBD1. This CDR3 contains 17 residues. From germline, CDR1 is SGHDT and CDR2 YYEEEE. J gave up 4 bases and V 4 bases, and 11 bases lay outside the gene matches. The CDR3: CASSPNGGTGGFTEAFF. The CDR3 nucleotides are TGTGCCAGCAGCCCCAACGGGGGGACAGGGGGCTTCACTGAAGCTTTCTTT. Based on the CDR3 plus reference TRBV5-6 and TRBJ1-1, the full variable domain is DAGVTQSPTHLIKTRGQQVTLRCSPKSGHDTVSWYQQALGQGPQFIFQYYEEEERQRGNFPDRFSGHQFPNYSSELNVNALLLGDSALYLCASSPNGGTGGFTEAFFGQGTRLTVV.

The CDR3 bases are TGTGCCAGCAGCCCAGAACGGGGTATATCTGGAAACACCATATATTTT. Translated, it gives CASSPERGISGNTIYF. This chain uses TRBV7-8 with TRBJ1-3; no firm D call. CDR1 and CDR2 from the germline V gene are SGHVS and FQNEAQ. Trimming left V 5 bases short and J 1 base short, with 15 bases between. The CDR3 totals 16 residues.

The chain is built from TRBV7-9 and TRBJ2-3, with D perhaps matching TRBD1 (5 bases). The CDR3 spans 14 residues. Trimming cost V 4 bases and J 3 bases, with 11 bases left between them. Germline values: CDR1 SEHNR, CDR2 FQNEAQ (reference sequence). Here the CDR3 reads CASSSWTWTDTQYF. The CDR3 DNA follows: TGTGCCAGCAGCTCCTGGACATGGACAGATACGCAGTATTTT.

In nucleotides, the CDR3 is TGTGCCAGCAGCGTAGACGGGAGGACAGGGAGGTTCAATGGCTACACCTTC. It encodes CASSVDGRTGRFNGYTF. V usage is TRBV9 and J usage is TRBJ1-2, with 8 bases fitting TRBD1. CDR1 and CDR2 from the germline V gene are SGDLS and YYNGEE. The CDR3 runs 17 residues. Unmatched junction bases numbered 13, after V lost 0 bases and J lost 6 bases. Variable domain in full (rest from reference TRBV9 and TRBJ1-2): DSGVTQTPKHLITATGQRVTLRCSPRSGDLSVYWYQQSLDQGLQFLIQYYNGEERAKGNILERFSAQQFPDLHSELNLSSLELGDSALYFCASSVDGRTGRFNGYTFGSGTRLTVV.

The V gene is TRBV6-6, the J gene TRBJ2-7, with 8 bases matching TRBD1. V was pared by 5 bases and J by 1 base, with 10 bases of the junction left unmatched. In germline, CDR1 is MNHNY, CDR2 SVGAGI (reference sequence). CDR3 length: 16 residues. The CDR3 loop is CASSGTGTGFSYEQYV. The CDR3 nucleotides are TGTGCCAGCAGTGGTACCGGGACAGGATTTTCCTACGAGCAGTACGTC.

This clone was recorded only once. The CDR3 sequence is CASSQDSEDEQFF. In nucleotides, the CDR3 is TGTGCCAGCAGCCAAGATTCGGAGGATGAGCAGTTCTTC. The genes are TRBV4-2 and TRBJ2-1; possible D gene TRBD2, 5 bases. The germline V gene encodes CDR1 LGHNA and CDR2 YNFKEQ. Trimming stripped 0 bases from V and 8 bases from J, with 8 bases between. This CDR3 is built from 13 residues.

This chain joins TRBV9 and TRBJ2-3; 9 bases map to TRBD1. CDR1 and CDR2 (germline): SGDLS, YYNGEE. V shed 4 bases and J 5 bases; nucleotides not matched to a gene: 8. This CDR3 spans 15 amino acids. The CDR3 sequence is CASSPRTGAKDTQYF. Written as DNA, the CDR3 is TGTGCCAGCAGCCCTAGGACAGGGGCGAAAGATACGCAGTATTTT.

This rearrangement joins TRBV3-1 (or the pseudogene TRBV3-2) to TRBJ2-3; the match to TRBD1 covers 11 bases. The V segment lost 3 bases and the J segment 0 bases; nucleotides outside the gene matches: 2. This CDR3 has 16 residues. Germline V gene lookup returns CDR1 LGHDT and CDR2 YNNKEL (reference sequence). The CDR3 DNA follows: TGTGCCAGCAGCCAGGACAGGGGGCTTAGCACAGATACGCAGTATTTT. Its translation: CASSQDRGLSTDTQYF.

This clone was counted once. The chain uses TRBV6-5 and TRBJ1-4; weak D call: TRBD1 (5 bases). The CDR3 has 12 amino acids. Germline V gives CDR1 MNHEY, CDR2 SVGAGI. Trimming took off 7 bases at V and 10 bases at J, with 13 bases between the two ends. The CDR3 spells CASNNRGGKLFF. As DNA, the CDR3 is TGTGCCAGCAATAATAGGGGCGGAAAACTGTTTTTT.

The genes are TRBV2 and TRBJ1-5; TRBD1 matches 7 bases. This CDR3 comprises 14 residues. V was pared by 6 bases and J by 3 bases, with 5 bases of the junction left unmatched. CDR1 is SNHLY and CDR2 is FYNNEI in the germline V gene. CDR3 amino acids: CASSEDRINQPQHF. The DNA for the CDR3 is TGTGCCAGCAGCGAGGACAGGATCAATCAGCCCCAGCATTTT.

This sequence joins TRBV27 and TRBJ2-7; tentatively, D is TRBD1 (5 bases). This CDR3 has 15 amino acids. Germline CDR1 and CDR2: MNHEY and SMNVEV (reference sequence). V lost 1 base and J 1 base, leaving 11 bases between the germline ends. In DNA form, the CDR3 reads TGTGCCAGCAGTTTATTCCCGACAGAGTCCTACGAGCAGTACTTC. Amino acid sequence: CASSLFPTESYEQYF.